What follows is one T cell receptor beta chain and its context. In the original workflow: For nucleated cells, counts were estimated from reference gene primer amplification. Here immunoSEQ multiplex PCR was the method, and the copy in TCRdb shows in-frame clones only, minus some. V and J calls plus clone size are reproduced from that table; the DNA served to infer D and trimming. This table has 200,000 to 300,000 clones, approximately 86% appearing once. The source of the sample is a study of blood T cell repertoires in COVID-19. Study overall: Samples taken during acute and convalescent COVID-19 were collected in the United States, Italy and Spain.

Germline V gene lookup returns CDR1 KGHSH and CDR2 LQKENI. The CDR3 runs to 12 residues. V lost 5 bases and J lost 14, with 18 bases in between. The J gene is TRBJ2-5, the V gene TRBV18; TRBD2 is a possible D gene (5 bases). Material: peripheral blood. This TCR came from a man between 35 and 55 years old who had recovered from COVID-19. The CDR3 nucleotides are TGTGCCAGCTCAAACGACGTGGGAGCCCCTTACTTC. Residues: CASSNDVGAPYF.